Presented here are 3 T cell receptor beta chains from one specimen sequenced in a study of blood T cells in healthy people across ages. The use of a sample-barcoded 5' primer and a J-beta primer mix characterized a second PCR of about 6 to 12 cycles. Each CDR3 protein gets one entry after TCRdb re-called the 5' RACE reads with MiXCR. The sample includes around 670,000 distinct CDR3 sequences, less than 35% of them seen just once. The specimen was blood. The receptors come from a woman of 80 years or more in good health.

Of note for this clonotype: This sequence may be a read error, since a much larger clone differs from it by one base. The rearrangement uses TRBV28 and TRBJ1-2; D is undetermined. Trimming stripped 7 bases from V and 4 bases from J, with 13 bases between. The CDR3 is 13 amino acids. Per the germline V gene, CDR1 is MDHEN and CDR2 is SYDVKM. The CDR3 sequence is CASNLSWVYGYTF. The CDR3 DNA reads as TGTGCCAGCAATTTGAGCTGGGTCTATGGCTACACCTTC.

The chain combines TRBV4-3 with TRBJ1-4; 9 bases agree with TRBD1. The CDR3 has 15 residues. V shed 3 bases and J 6 bases; nucleotides not matched to a gene: 5. Germline V CDR1 and CDR2: LGHNA, YSLEER. CDR3 bases: TGCGCCAGCAGCCACCTGGACAGGGGATATGAAAAACTGTTTTTT. Its protein is CASSHLDRGYEKLFF.

This chain uses TRBV5-1 with TRBJ2-3; tentative D call: TRBD2 (5 bases). The germline CDR1 and CDR2 sequences are SGHRS and YFSETQ. The germline V and J ends were trimmed by 0 bases and 6 bases, with 11 bases remaining between them. The CDR3 totals 14 residues. This CDR3 is CASSLDPSKDTQYF. CDR3 nucleotides: TGCGCCAGCAGCTTGGATCCTAGCAAGGATACGCAGTATTTT. Together with reference TRBV5-1 and TRBJ2-3, the CDR3 gives the full variable domain: KAGVTQTPRYLIKTRGQQVTLSCSPISGHRSVSWYQQTPGQGLQFLFEYFSETQRNKGNFPGRFSGRQFSNSRSEMNVSTLELGDSALYLCASSLDPSKDTQYFGPGTRLTVL.